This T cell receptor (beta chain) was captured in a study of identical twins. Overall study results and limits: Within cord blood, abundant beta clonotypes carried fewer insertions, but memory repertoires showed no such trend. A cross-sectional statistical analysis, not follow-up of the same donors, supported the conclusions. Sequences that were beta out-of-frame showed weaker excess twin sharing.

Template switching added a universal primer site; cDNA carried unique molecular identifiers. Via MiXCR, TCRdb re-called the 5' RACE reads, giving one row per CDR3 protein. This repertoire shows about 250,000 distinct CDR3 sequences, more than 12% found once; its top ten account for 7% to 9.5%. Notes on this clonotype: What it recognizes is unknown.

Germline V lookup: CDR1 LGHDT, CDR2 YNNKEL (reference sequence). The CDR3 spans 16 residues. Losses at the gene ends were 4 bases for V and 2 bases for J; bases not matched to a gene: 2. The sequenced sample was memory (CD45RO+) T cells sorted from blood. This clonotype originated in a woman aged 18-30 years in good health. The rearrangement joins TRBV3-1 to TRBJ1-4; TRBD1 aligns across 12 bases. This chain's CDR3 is CASSPGTGGTNEKLFF. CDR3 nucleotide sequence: TGTGCCAGCAGCCCCGGGACAGGGGGCACTAATGAAAAACTGTTTTTT.